What follows are 5 T cell receptor beta chains derived from one specimen sequenced in a study of CD8+CD57+ T cells in acquired aplastic anemia. For CDR3 and TCR beta VDJ profiling, genomic DNA was the template used. TCRdb reanalysed the reads using MiXCR and keeps one entry per CDR3 protein. Of about 180,000 distinct CDR3 sequences listed, 46% are singletons. The sequenced sample was sorted CD4+, CD8+, or CD8+CD57+ T cells (not recorded which) from PBMCs. The receptors stem from a human donor in good health.

This clonotype came up many times. This chain uses TRBV20-1 with TRBJ2-5, with 11 bases fitting TRBD2. The CDR3 is made up of 15 amino acids. The germline V gene has CDR1 DFQATT and CDR2 SNEGSKA (reference sequence). V lost 3 bases, J lost 3 bases, and 6 bases stayed unmatched. The CDR3 loop is CSASALAGGEETQYF. In nucleotides, the CDR3 is TGCAGTGCTAGTGCTCTAGCGGGAGGTGAAGAGACCCAGTACTTC.

This clonotype was seen many times. The chain uses TRBV7-9 and TRBJ2-1; D may be TRBD2 (6 bases). This CDR3 contains 18 residues. Trimming pared 2 bases from V and 7 bases from J, leaving 24 bases between. Germline V CDR1 and CDR2: SEHNR, FQNEAQ (reference sequence). The CDR3 spells CASSLLSSPGLRRNEQFF. In nucleotides, the CDR3 is TGTGCCAGCAGCTTATTATCTTCCCCGGGACTGAGGAGGAATGAGCAGTTCTTC. The whole variable domain, filled in from reference TRBV7-9 and TRBJ2-1, reads DTGVSQNPRHKITKRGQNVTFRCDPISEHNRLYWYRQTLGQGPEFLTYFQNEAQLEKSRLLSDRFSAERPKGSFSTLEIQRTEQGDSAMYLCASSLLSSPGLRRNEQFFGPGTRLTVL.

The table lists this clonotype with a few counts. The V call is TRBV6-1, the J call TRBJ2-5, with a weak D call TRBD2 (5 bases). Trimming pared 6 bases from V and 2 bases from J, leaving 10 bases between. Germline CDR1 and CDR2: MNHNS and SASEGT. The CDR3 consists of 13 residues. CDR3 in amino acids: CASRMLAQETQYF. The CDR3 nucleotides read TGTGCCAGCAGGATGCTAGCACAAGAGACCCAGTACTTC.

This sequence joins TRBV24-1 and TRBJ1-2; D gene ambiguous. This CDR3 has 15 residues. Trimming stripped 8 bases from V and 0 bases from J, with 15 bases between. Germline V gives CDR1 KGHDR, CDR2 SFDVKD. CDR3 in DNA: TGTGCCACCAAGTCGGCGGGTCCTTCTAACTATGGCTACACCTTC. Encoded protein: CATKSAGPSNYGYTF.

The chain is built from TRBV25-1 and TRBJ1-4; 9 bases are shared with TRBD1. The V gene's germline CDR1 is MGHDK and CDR2 SYGVNS. Unmatched junction bases numbered 8, after V lost 4 bases and J lost 8 bases. The CDR3 runs 15 residues. CDR3 in DNA: TGTGCCAGCAGTGTATCCGGGACAGGGTCGGAAAAACTGTTTTTT. Its protein is CASSVSGTGSEKLFF.